This T cell receptor (beta chain) was sequenced during a study of radiotherapy plus CTLA-4 blockade in lung cancer. This table comes from immunoSEQ multiplex PCR, and its TCRdb copy is limited to in-frame clones, with some not included. The sample gives 50,000 to 75,000 clones, 60% to 80% of which show up once; 4% to 5.5% is in the top ten. J gave up 6 bases and V 2 bases, and 5 bases lay outside the gene matches. The CDR3 runs to 14 residues. Germline values: CDR1 MNHEY, CDR2 SVGAGI. The clonotype was recovered from a human donor with non-small cell lung cancer who had a complete response to radiotherapy plus ipilimumab. The input for sequencing was peripheral blood, taken from a patient treated with radiotherapy plus ipilimumab. The V call is TRBV6-5, the J call TRBJ2-7; 9 bases fit TRBD2. This chain's CDR3 is CASSYRASGAEQYF. The CDR3, as DNA: TGTGCCAGCAGTTACAGGGCTAGCGGGGCCGAGCAGTACTTC.